The 26 T cell receptor beta chains given below trace back to one sample, sequenced in a study of T cell responses to AZD1222 COVID-19 vaccine. Libraries were prepared by immunoSEQ multiplex PCR; TCRdb keeps only in-frame clonotypes and omits some of them. The data hold about 190,000 clones, with about 92% observed a single time. Sequenced material: peripheral blood, taken on day 0 of AZD1222 vaccination. The receptors shown here come from an adult in good health.

V gene TRBV20-1 combines with J gene TRBJ2-7; possibly TRBD1 for D (5 bases). Per germline, CDR1 DFQATT and CDR2 SNEGSKA (reference sequence). The CDR3 is 11 residues long. Trimming left V 6 bases short and J 7 bases short, with 13 bases between. The CDR3 coding sequence is TGCAGTGCAAGGACACCGTGGGAGCAGTACTTC. Translation gives CSARTPWEQYF.

The rearrangement uses TRBV19 and TRBJ1-4, with D unresolved. CDR1 is LNHDA, CDR2 SQIVND, per germline (reference sequence). The CDR3 is made up of 14 amino acids. V was pared by 5 bases and J by 0 bases, with 7 bases between. The CDR3 region has the DNA TGTGCCAGTAGTGTTGCAGCAACTAATGAAAAACTGTTTTTT. This encodes CASSVAATNEKLFF.

The rearrangement joins TRBV3-1 (or the pseudogene TRBV3-2) to TRBJ2-5; 10 bases map to TRBD1. The V segment lost 3 bases and the J segment 5 bases; nucleotides outside the gene matches: 9. Germline CDR1 reads LGHDT; CDR2 reads YNNKEL (reference sequence). This CDR3 comprises 16 residues. The CDR3 DNA reads as TGTGCCAGCAGCCATTATGGGACAGGGGCGCGGGAGACCCAGTACTTC. Its protein product is CASSHYGTGARETQYF.

The chain employs TRBV5-4 and TRBJ1-1; D uncertain. Germline V lookup: CDR1 SGHNT, CDR2 YYREEE (reference sequence). Trimming removed 3 bases from V and 1 base from J, with 7 bases in between. The CDR3 is 13 amino acids. Here the CDR3 DNA reads TGTGCCAGCAGCTCGCAGTCGAACACTGAAGCTTTCTTT. Its translation: CASSSQSNTEAFF.

This clone has just one count. This rearrangement joins TRBV4-3 to TRBJ1-5; D call uncertain. Germline CDR1 is LGHNA and CDR2 is YSLEER. There are 15 residues in the CDR3. V dropped 3 bases and J dropped 6 bases, with 15 bases sitting between them. CDR3 region: CASSHSSNSLQPQHF. Here the CDR3 DNA reads TGCGCCAGCAGCCACAGCTCCAACTCGCTTCAGCCCCAGCATTTT.

This chain joins TRBV29-1 and TRBJ2-1, with D hard to call. Germline V gives CDR1 SQVTM, CDR2 ANQGSEA. This CDR3 region has 12 residues. V lost 2 bases, J lost 10 bases, and 12 bases lay in between. The CDR3 protein is CSVEMAGPEQFF. In DNA form, the CDR3 reads TGCAGCGTTGAAATGGCTGGACCGGAGCAGTTCTTC.

The chain links TRBV30 to TRBJ2-7; perhaps TRBD2 as D (5 bases). The germline CDR1 and CDR2 sequences are GTSNPN and SVGIG (reference sequence). CDR3 length equals 12 residues. The V gene lost 3 bases and the J gene lost 6 bases, with 12 bases spanning the gap. The CDR3 coding sequence is TGTGCCTGGAGAAGGGAGTGGTCCGAGCAGTACTTC. This gives the protein CAWRREWSEQYF. Supplemented by reference TRBV30 and TRBJ2-7, the full variable domain reads SQTIHQWPATLVQPVGSPLSLECTVEGTSNPNLYWYRQAAGRGLQLLFYSVGIGQISSEVPQNLSASRPQDRQFILSSKKLLLSDSGFYLCAWRREWSEQYFGPGTRLTVT.

The chain combines TRBV6-5 with TRBJ2-5, with 10 positions matching TRBD1. The CDR3 consists of 14 residues. Germline trimming cut 6 bases from V and 4 bases from J; bases unmatched to any gene: 5. Germline CDR1 reads MNHEY; CDR2 reads SVGAGI. The CDR3 DNA follows: TGTGCCAGCAGCCGGACAGGGGGTCTAGAGACCCAGTACTTC. Protein: CASSRTGGLETQYF.

V is TRBV5-4 and J is TRBJ2-3; 14 bases fit TRBD2. The V gene end was trimmed by 5 bases and the J gene end by 3 bases; junction bases not matched to a gene: 2. This CDR3 contains 15 residues. Per the germline V gene, CDR1 is SGHNT and CDR2 is YYREEE (reference sequence). CDR3 in amino acids: CASRGLAGGTDTQYF. CDR3 nucleotide sequence: TGTGCCAGCAGAGGACTAGCGGGGGGAACAGATACGCAGTATTTT.

The chain links TRBV28 to TRBJ1-2; tentatively, D is TRBD1 (5 bases). With 8 bases removed from V and 1 base from J, the gap between germline ends came to 17 bases. The germline V gene encodes CDR1 MDHEN and CDR2 SYDVKM. The CDR3 contains 15 residues. The CDR3 here is CASAQIPGGNYGYTF. The CDR3 region has the DNA TGTGCCAGCGCGCAAATCCCCGGGGGTAACTATGGCTACACCTTC.

The CDR3: CASSKQDRVTEAFF. The CDR3 region has the DNA TGTGCCAGTAGTAAACAGGACAGAGTCACTGAAGCTTTCTTT. The chain couples TRBV19 to TRBJ1-1; D is perhaps TRBD1 (6 bases). CDR1 is LNHDA and CDR2 is SQIVND in the germline V gene (reference sequence). This CDR3 contains 14 residues. V shed 4 bases and J shed 4 bases, with 13 bases lying between them.

The rearrangement links TRBV30 to TRBJ1-5; 9 nucleotides line up with TRBD1. Looked up from germline, CDR1 is GTSNPN and CDR2 is SVGIG (reference sequence). The CDR3 is 14 amino acids. V was clipped by 4 bases and J by 7 bases; unmatched bases: 8. This chain's CDR3 is CAWKGTGLRQPQHF. The CDR3 coding sequence is TGTGCCTGGAAGGGGACAGGGCTACGGCAGCCCCAGCATTTT.

The genes are TRBV12-3 or TRBV12-4 and TRBJ1-1, with no clear D. This CDR3 spans 12 amino acids. V shed 3 bases and J shed 6 bases, with 8 bases lying between them. The CDR3 protein is CASSFYTPEAFF. The DNA for the CDR3 is TGTGCCAGCAGTTTTTATACCCCTGAAGCTTTCTTT.

The chain has TRBV7-3 and TRBJ1-3, with unresolved D. Germline CDR1 reads SGHTA; CDR2 reads FQGTGA. This CDR3 has 14 residues. The V end was cut by 2 bases, the J end by 4 bases, with 9 bases between. CDR3 in DNA: TGTGCCAGCAGCTTAGGGCAGACCGGAAACACCATATATTTT. Translated, it gives CASSLGQTGNTIYF.

The chain uses TRBV3-1 (or the pseudogene TRBV3-2) and TRBJ1-6; no firm D call. V lost 5 bases, J lost 2 bases, and 4 bases lay in between. Germline V gene data show CDR1 as LGHDT and CDR2 as YNNKEL (reference sequence). The length of the CDR3 is 13 residues. The chain's CDR3 is CASSSTYNSPLHF. The CDR3 DNA is TGTGCCAGCAGCTCGACCTATAATTCACCCCTCCACTTT.

The chain links TRBV14 to TRBJ1-1; D is unclear. This CDR3 is built from 13 residues. The V gene lost 1 base and the J gene lost 3 bases, with 6 bases spanning the gap. Germline values: CDR1 SGHDN, CDR2 FVKESK. This chain's CDR3 is CASSQVQYTEAFF. In DNA form, the CDR3 reads TGTGCCAGCAGCCAAGTTCAGTACACTGAAGCTTTCTTT. Full variable domain (remainder filled in from reference TRBV14 and TRBJ1-1): EAGVTQFPSHSVIEKGQTVTLRCDPISGHDNLYWYRRVMGKEIKFLLHFVKESKQDESGMPNNRFLAERTGGTYSTLKVQPAELEDSGVYFCASSQVQYTEAFFGQGTRLTVV.

The V call is TRBV7-8, the J call TRBJ1-4; no firm D call. The V gene lost 10 bases and the J gene lost 8 bases, with 23 bases spanning the gap. Germline CDR1 is SGHVS and CDR2 is FQNEAQ. This CDR3 has 15 residues. The chain's CDR3 is CATTIRPDIGEKLFF. The CDR3 region has the DNA TGTGCCACCACCATACGGCCGGATATAGGGGAAAAACTGTTTTTT.

The chain joins TRBV14 to TRBJ2-3; possibly TRBD2 for D (5 bases). Germline V CDR1 and CDR2: SGHDN, FVKESK. The CDR3 has 17 amino acids. V was cut by 3 bases and J by 1 base, with 17 bases left in between. This chain's CDR3 is CASSHNPRDPRTDTQYF. The CDR3 region has the DNA TGTGCCAGCAGCCATAATCCCCGGGATCCCCGCACAGATACGCAGTATTTT.

This chain joins TRBV10-3 and TRBJ2-7; possible D gene TRBD1, 6 bases. CDR1 and CDR2 from the germline V gene are ENHRY and SYGVKD. This CDR3 spans 11 amino acids. Deletions cut 5 bases from V and 6 bases from J, with 8 bases between. The CDR3 DNA is TGTGCCATCAGTTCAGGGGCCGAGCAGTACTTC. This sequence encodes CAISSGAEQYF.

The chain has TRBV7-9 and TRBJ1-4; D gene unclear. CDR1 and CDR2 (germline): SEHNR, FQNEAQ (reference sequence). This CDR3 is 14 amino acids long. Trimming pared 4 bases from V and 6 bases from J, leaving 12 bases between. The CDR3 DNA follows: TGTGCCAGCAGCTCACCCGTGTCGGATGAAAAACTGTTTTTT. It codes for CASSSPVSDEKLFF.

The chain uses TRBV7-8 and TRBJ1-1, with D possibly being TRBD1 (6 bases). Germline V gives CDR1 SGHVS, CDR2 FQNEAQ. The CDR3 totals 14 residues. V lost 3 bases to trimming and J lost 10 bases, with 18 bases between them. The CDR3 loop reads CASSFSGTPNAAFF. The CDR3 DNA sequence: TGTGCCAGCAGCTTTTCCGGGACACCAAACGCAGCTTTCTTT.

This chain joins TRBV5-6 and TRBJ2-1; no firm D call. This CDR3 has 12 amino acids. Looked up from germline, CDR1 is SGHDT and CDR2 is YYEEEE. V was trimmed by 4 bases and J by 8 bases, leaving 10 bases between them. CDR3 nucleotide sequence: TGTGCCAGCAGCCGGAGAAGGGATGAGCAGTTCTTC. Its protein is CASSRRRDEQFF. Full variable domain (missing parts from reference TRBV5-6 and TRBJ2-1): DAGVTQSPTHLIKTRGQQVTLRCSPKSGHDTVSWYQQALGQGPQFIFQYYEEEERQRGNFPDRFSGHQFPNYSSELNVNALLLGDSALYLCASSRRRDEQFFGPGTRLTVL.

This clone was seen only once. This sequence joins TRBV3-1 (or the pseudogene TRBV3-2) and TRBJ2-7, with 8 bases lining up with TRBD1. This CDR3 spans 14 amino acids. The V gene's germline CDR1 is LGHDT and CDR2 YNNKEL (reference sequence). Trimming removed 1 base from V and 2 bases from J; junction bases left unmatched: 1. CDR3 amino acids: CASSQAGGPYEQYF. The CDR3 DNA reads as TGTGCCAGCAGCCAAGCAGGGGGCCCCTACGAGCAGTACTTC.

This clone was counted only a few times. The chain carries TRBV29-1 and TRBJ2-7; 8 bases match TRBD2. Germline-derived CDR1 and CDR2 are SQVTM and ANQGSEA. The CDR3 extends over 15 amino acids. V lost 1 base and J lost 5; bases outside the gene matches: 10. The CDR3 sequence: CSVEGGTRNINEQYF. DNA for the CDR3: TGCAGCGTTGAAGGCGGGACTAGAAACATCAACGAGCAGTACTTC.

The chain couples TRBV30 to TRBJ2-6, with D maybe TRBD1 (6 bases). Per germline, CDR1 GTSNPN and CDR2 SVGIG (reference sequence). The CDR3 extends over 19 amino acids. Trimming stripped 0 bases from V and 1 base from J, with 19 bases between. Here the CDR3 reads CAWSVHLAGEKSGANVLTF. In DNA, the CDR3 is TGTGCCTGGAGTGTACATTTGGCAGGGGAAAAATCTGGGGCCAACGTCCTGACTTTC. Supplemented by reference TRBV30 and TRBJ2-6, the full variable domain reads SQTIHQWPATLVQPVGSPLSLECTVEGTSNPNLYWYRQAAGRGLQLLFYSVGIGQISSEVPQNLSASRPQDRQFILSSKKLLLSDSGFYLCAWSVHLAGEKSGANVLTFGAGSRLTVL.

The chain has TRBV7-9 and TRBJ2-7, with D maybe TRBD2 (5 bases). Germline V gene data show CDR1 as SEHNR and CDR2 as FQNEAQ (reference sequence). V lost 5 bases to trimming and J lost 6 bases, with 14 bases between them. This CDR3 has 13 residues. CDR3 residues: CASSPTLGGEQYF. The CDR3 nucleotides are TGTGCCAGCAGCCCGACACTAGGAGGCGAGCAGTACTTC.